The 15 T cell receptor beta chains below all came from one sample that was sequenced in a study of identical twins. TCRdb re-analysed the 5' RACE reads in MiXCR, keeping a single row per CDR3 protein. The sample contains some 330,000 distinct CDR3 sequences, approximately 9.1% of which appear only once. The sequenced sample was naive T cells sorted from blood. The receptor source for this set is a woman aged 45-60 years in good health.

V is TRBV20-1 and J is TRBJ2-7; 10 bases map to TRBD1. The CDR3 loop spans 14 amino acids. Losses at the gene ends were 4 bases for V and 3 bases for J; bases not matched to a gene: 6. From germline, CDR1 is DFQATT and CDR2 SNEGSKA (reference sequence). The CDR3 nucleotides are TGCAGTGCTATAAGCGGGACAGGGGACTACGAGCAGTACTTC. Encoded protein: CSAISGTGDYEQYF.

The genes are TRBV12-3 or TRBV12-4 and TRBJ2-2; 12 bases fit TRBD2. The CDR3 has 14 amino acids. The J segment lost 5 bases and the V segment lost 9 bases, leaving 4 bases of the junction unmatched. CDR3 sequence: CASRLAGETGELFF. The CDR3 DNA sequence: TGTGCCAGTAGACTAGCGGGAGAGACCGGGGAGCTGTTTTTT.

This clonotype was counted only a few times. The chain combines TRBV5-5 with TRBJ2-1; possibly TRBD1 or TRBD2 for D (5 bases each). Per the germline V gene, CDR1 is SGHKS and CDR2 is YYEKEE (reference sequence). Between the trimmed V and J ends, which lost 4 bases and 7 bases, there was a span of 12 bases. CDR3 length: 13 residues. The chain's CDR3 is CASSGVEGNEQFF. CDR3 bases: TGTGCCAGCAGCGGGGTCGAGGGGAATGAGCAGTTCTTC.

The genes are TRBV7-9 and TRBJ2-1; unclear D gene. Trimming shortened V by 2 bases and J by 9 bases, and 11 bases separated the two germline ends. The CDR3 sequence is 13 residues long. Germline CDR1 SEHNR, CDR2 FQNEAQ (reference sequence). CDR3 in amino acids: CASSLLERFEQFF. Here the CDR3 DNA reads TGTGCCAGCAGCTTACTGGAAAGGTTTGAGCAGTTCTTC.

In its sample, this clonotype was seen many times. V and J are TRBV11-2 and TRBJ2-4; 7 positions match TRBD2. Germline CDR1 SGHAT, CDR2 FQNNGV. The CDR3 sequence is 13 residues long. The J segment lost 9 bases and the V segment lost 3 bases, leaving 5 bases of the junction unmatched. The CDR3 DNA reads TGTGCCAGCAGCTTTCGCGGGAGTGGCATTCAGTACTTC. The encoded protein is CASSFRGSGIQYF.

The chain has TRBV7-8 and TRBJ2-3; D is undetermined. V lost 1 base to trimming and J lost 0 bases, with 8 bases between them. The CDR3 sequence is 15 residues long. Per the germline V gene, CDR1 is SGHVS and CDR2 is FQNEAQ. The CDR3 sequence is CASSLGRMSTDTQYF. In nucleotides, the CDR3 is TGTGCCAGCAGCTTAGGCAGGATGAGCACAGATACGCAGTATTTT.

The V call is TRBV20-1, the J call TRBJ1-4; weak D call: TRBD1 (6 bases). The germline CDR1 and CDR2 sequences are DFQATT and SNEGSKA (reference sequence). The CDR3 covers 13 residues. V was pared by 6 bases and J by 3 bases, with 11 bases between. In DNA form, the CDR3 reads TGCAGTGCCTGGGGGCGGTCTAATGAAAAACTGTTTTTT. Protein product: CSAWGRSNEKLFF.

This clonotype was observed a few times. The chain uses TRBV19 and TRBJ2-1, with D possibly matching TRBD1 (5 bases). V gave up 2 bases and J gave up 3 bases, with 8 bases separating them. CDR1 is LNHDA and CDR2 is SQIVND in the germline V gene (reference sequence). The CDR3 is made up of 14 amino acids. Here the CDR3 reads CASSIQGDYNEQFF. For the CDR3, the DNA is TGTGCCAGTAGTATACAGGGCGACTACAATGAGCAGTTCTTC. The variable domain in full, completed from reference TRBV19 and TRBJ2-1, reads DGGITQSPKYLFRKEGQNVTLSCEQNLNHDAMYWYRQDPGQGLRLIYYSQIVNDFQKGDIAEGYSVSREKKESFPLTVTSAQKNPTAFYLCASSIQGDYNEQFFGPGTRLTVL.

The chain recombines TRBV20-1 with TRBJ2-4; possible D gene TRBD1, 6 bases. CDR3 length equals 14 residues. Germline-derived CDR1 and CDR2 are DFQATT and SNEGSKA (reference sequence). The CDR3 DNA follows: TGCAGAGAATTGGACAGCTCAGCCAAAAACATTCAGTACTTC. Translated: CRELDSSAKNIQYF.

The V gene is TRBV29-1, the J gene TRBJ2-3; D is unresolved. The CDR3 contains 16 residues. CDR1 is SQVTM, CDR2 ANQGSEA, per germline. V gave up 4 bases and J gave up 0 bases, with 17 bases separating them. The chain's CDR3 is CSVGGFSFSSTDTQYF. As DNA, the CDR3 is TGCAGCGTTGGGGGATTTTCCTTTTCTAGCACAGATACGCAGTATTTT.

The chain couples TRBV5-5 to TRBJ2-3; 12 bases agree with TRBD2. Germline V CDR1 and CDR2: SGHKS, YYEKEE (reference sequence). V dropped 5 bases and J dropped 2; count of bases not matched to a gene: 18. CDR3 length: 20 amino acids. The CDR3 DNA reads TGTGCCAGCAGTTTCGACACACTGAGACTAGCGGGGGACCCCACAGATACGCAGTATTTT. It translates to CASSFDTLRLAGDPTDTQYF.

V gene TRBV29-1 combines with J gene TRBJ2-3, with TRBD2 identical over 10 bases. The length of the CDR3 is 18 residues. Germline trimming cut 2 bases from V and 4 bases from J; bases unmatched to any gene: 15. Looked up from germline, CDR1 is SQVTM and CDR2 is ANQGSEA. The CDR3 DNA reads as TGCAGCGTTGAACTAGCGGGAGATGGAGTGGCCCGGGCAGATACGCAGTATTTT. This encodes CSVELAGDGVARADTQYF.

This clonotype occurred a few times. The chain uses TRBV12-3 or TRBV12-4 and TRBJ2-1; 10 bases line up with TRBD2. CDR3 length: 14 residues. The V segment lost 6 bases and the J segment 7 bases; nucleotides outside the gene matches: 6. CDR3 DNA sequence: TGTGCCAGCAGACCTACTAGCGGGATTAATGAGCAGTTCTTC. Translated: CASRPTSGINEQFF.

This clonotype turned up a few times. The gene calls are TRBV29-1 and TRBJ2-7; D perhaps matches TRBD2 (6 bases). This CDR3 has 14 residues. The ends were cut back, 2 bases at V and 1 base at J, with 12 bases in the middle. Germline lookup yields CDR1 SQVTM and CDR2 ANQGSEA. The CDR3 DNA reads TGCAGCGTTGAAAAACGGGAGAGGTCCTACGAGCAGTACGTC. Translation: CSVEKRERSYEQYV.

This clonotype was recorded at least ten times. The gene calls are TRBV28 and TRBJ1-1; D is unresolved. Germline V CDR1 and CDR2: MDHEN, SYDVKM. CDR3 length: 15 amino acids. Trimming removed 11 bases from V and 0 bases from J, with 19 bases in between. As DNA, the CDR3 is TGTGCCGCTGAAGGAGGGAACCCGATGAACACTGAAGCTTTCTTT. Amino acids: CAAEGGNPMNTEAFF. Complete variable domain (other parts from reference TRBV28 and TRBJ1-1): DVKVTQSSRYLVKRTGEKVFLECVQDMDHENMFWYRQDPGLGLRLIYFSYDVKMKEKGDIPEGYSVSREKKERFSLILESASTNQTSMYLCAAEGGNPMNTEAFFGQGTRLTVV.